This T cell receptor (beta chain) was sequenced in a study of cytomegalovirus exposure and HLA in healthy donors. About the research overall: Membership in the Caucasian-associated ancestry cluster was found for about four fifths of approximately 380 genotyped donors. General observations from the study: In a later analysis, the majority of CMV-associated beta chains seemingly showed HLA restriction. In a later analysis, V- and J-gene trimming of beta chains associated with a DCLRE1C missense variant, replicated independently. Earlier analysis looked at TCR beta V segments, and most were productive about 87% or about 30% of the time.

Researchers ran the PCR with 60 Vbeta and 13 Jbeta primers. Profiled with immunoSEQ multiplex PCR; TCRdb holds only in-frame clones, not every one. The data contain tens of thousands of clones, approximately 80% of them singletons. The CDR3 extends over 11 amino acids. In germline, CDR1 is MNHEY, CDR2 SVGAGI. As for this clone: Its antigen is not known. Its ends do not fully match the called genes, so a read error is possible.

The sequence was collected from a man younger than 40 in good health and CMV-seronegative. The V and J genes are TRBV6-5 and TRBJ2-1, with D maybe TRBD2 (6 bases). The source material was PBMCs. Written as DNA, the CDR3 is TGTACCAGCTCCGGGACTAATGAGCAGTTCTTC. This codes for CTSSGTNEQFF.